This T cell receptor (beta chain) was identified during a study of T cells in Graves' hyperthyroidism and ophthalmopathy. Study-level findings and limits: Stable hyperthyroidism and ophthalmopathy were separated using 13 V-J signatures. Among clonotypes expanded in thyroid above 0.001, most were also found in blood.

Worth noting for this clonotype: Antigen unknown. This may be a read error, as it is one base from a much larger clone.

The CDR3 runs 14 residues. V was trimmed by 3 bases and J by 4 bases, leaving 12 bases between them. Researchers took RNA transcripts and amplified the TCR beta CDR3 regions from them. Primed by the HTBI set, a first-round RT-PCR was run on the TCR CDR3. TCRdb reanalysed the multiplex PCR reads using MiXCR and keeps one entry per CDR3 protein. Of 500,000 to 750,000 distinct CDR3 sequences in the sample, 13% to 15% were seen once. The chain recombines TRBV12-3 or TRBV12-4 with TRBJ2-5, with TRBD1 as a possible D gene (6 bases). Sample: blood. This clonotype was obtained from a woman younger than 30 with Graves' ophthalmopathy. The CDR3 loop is CASSLWGRRETQYF. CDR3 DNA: TGTGCCAGCAGTTTGTGGGGGCGGCGAGAGACCCAGTACTTC.